One sample yielded the 24 T cell receptor beta chains listed below, sequenced in a study of technical replicates of blood from four donors. Clones were read by immunoSEQ multiplex PCR, and TCRdb kept only the in-frame ones, dropping some. The sample lists about 59,000 clones, around 95% occurring once. Sequencing used PBMCs. All receptors derive from a human donor in good health. Some clones in this sample may be carry-over from other donors' samples.

The chain links TRBV7-9 to TRBJ2-7; no reliable D call. The V gene lost 3 bases and the J gene lost 8 bases, with 5 bases spanning the gap. The germline gives CDR1 SEHNR, CDR2 FQNEAQ (reference sequence). CDR3 length: 10 amino acids. The CDR3 sequence is CASSFTQQYF. The CDR3 bases are TGTGCCAGCAGCTTTACTCAGCAGTACTTC.

The V gene is TRBV7-8, the J gene TRBJ1-6; D call uncertain. V gave up 1 base and J gave up 0 bases, with 10 bases separating them. Germline CDR1 and CDR2: SGHVS and FQNEAQ. The CDR3 sequence is 17 residues long. CDR3 in amino acids: CASSLGSRGSYNSPLHF. CDR3 nucleotide sequence: TGTGCCAGCAGCTTAGGGTCGCGGGGCTCCTATAATTCACCCCTCCACTTT. Full variable domain (missing parts from reference TRBV7-8 and TRBJ1-6): GAGVSQSPRYKVAKRGQDVALRCDPISGHVSLFWYQQALGQGPEFLTYFQNEAQLDKSGLPSDRFFAERPEGSVSTLKIQRTQQEDSAVYLCASSLGSRGSYNSPLHFGNGTRLTVT.

This chain joins TRBV7-3 and TRBJ2-3; no clear D gene. V was shortened by 2 bases and J by 3 bases, with 9 bases between the two germline ends. The germline V gene has CDR1 SGHTA and CDR2 FQGTGA. The CDR3 contains 14 residues. CDR3 in amino acids: CASSLEVGTDTQYF. CDR3 nucleotide sequence: TGTGCCAGCAGCTTAGAGGTTGGTACAGATACGCAGTATTTT.

The V gene is TRBV18, the J gene TRBJ2-7, with 7 bases identical to TRBD1. This CDR3 region has 14 residues. In germline, CDR1 is KGHSH, CDR2 LQKENI. V gave up 5 bases and J gave up 0 bases; unmatched junction bases: 4. The CDR3 is CASSDQGDSYEQYF. CDR3 in DNA: TGTGCCAGCTCAGATCAGGGGGACTCCTACGAGCAGTACTTC.

A few counts support this clone. The chain uses TRBV5-6 and TRBJ2-1; 7 bases match TRBD2. The CDR3 runs to 14 residues. V dropped 0 bases and J dropped 7; count of bases not matched to a gene: 4. Looked up from germline, CDR1 is SGHDT and CDR2 is YYEEEE. CDR3 DNA sequence: TGTGCCAGCAGCTTGGTACGGGGAGGGAATGAGCAGTTCTTC. It translates to CASSLVRGGNEQFF.

This chain uses TRBV5-1 with TRBJ2-7, with 9 bases fitting TRBD1. The length of the CDR3 is 14 residues. V lost 5 bases and J lost 6; bases outside the gene matches: 9. Germline V gene sequence: CDR1 SGHRS, CDR2 YFSETQ. DNA of the CDR3: TGCGCCAGCAGATCCGGGACAGGGTCTCTCGAGCAGTACTTC. This translates into CASRSGTGSLEQYF.

The gene calls are TRBV7-2 and TRBJ2-4; D might be TRBD1 (6 bases). Germline assignment: CDR1 SGHTA and CDR2 FQGNSA. The length of the CDR3 is 17 residues. Trimming pared 5 bases from V and 0 bases from J, leaving 17 bases between. This chain's CDR3 is CASSLQTGPLAKNIQYF. The CDR3 DNA reads TGTGCCAGCAGCCTCCAGACAGGACCATTAGCCAAAAACATTCAGTACTTC.

This clone came up once. The chain is built from TRBV7-9 and TRBJ1-6; D perhaps matches TRBD1 (6 bases). The CDR3 extends over 14 amino acids. V lost 5 bases, J lost 4 bases, and 9 bases lay in between. Per germline, CDR1 SEHNR and CDR2 FQNEAQ (reference sequence). This CDR3 reads CASSQDSYNSPLHF. The CDR3 nucleotides are TGTGCCAGCAGCCAGGACAGTTATAATTCACCCCTCCACTTT.

The rearrangement links TRBV4-1 to TRBJ1-5, with D uncertain. Between the trimmed V and J ends, which lost 0 bases and 7 bases, there was a span of 13 bases. Per the germline V gene, CDR1 is MGHRA and CDR2 is YSYEKL. The CDR3 loop spans 15 amino acids. The CDR3 loop reads CASSQDRAAGQPQHF. The CDR3 DNA reads as TGCGCCAGCAGCCAAGATAGGGCCGCGGGGCAGCCCCAGCATTTT.

In its sample, this clone was seen a few times. This chain uses TRBV4-2 with TRBJ1-3, with D possibly TRBD1 on 6 matching bases. From germline, CDR1 is LGHNA and CDR2 YNFKEQ. The V end was cut by 0 bases, the J end by 4 bases, with 13 bases between. The CDR3 totals 16 residues. This chain's CDR3 is CASSQEGGGAGNTIYF. CDR3 nucleotides: TGTGCCAGCAGCCAAGAAGGGGGAGGGGCAGGAAACACCATATATTTT.

The chain combines TRBV6-5 with TRBJ2-3; the D is unclear. CDR3 length equals 12 residues. V was shortened by 0 bases and J by 6 bases, with 4 bases between the two germline ends. Germline V gene sequence: CDR1 MNHEY, CDR2 SVGAGI. DNA for the CDR3: TGTGCCAGCAGTTACTCCGGGGATACGCAGTATTTT. Protein product: CASSYSGDTQYF.

As DNA, the CDR3 is TGTGCCAGCTCACCACTGCAGGGGGCTGAAGCTTTCTTT. This gives the protein CASSPLQGAEAFF. The V call is TRBV18, the J call TRBJ1-1; 7 bases fit TRBD1. Trimming cost V 1 base and J 6 bases; bases outside gene matches: 2. Germline CDR1 is KGHSH and CDR2 is LQKENI. The CDR3 consists of 13 residues.

The chain combines TRBV6-1 with TRBJ1-4; 7 positions agree with TRBD1. V lost 0 bases to trimming and J lost 4 bases; unmatched junction nucleotides: 2. Looked up from germline, CDR1 is MNHNS and CDR2 is SASEGT. The CDR3 contains 15 residues. The CDR3: CASSEASGGNEKLFF. In nucleotides, the CDR3 is TGTGCCAGCAGTGAAGCGTCAGGGGGTAATGAAAAACTGTTTTTT.

In this sample, this clone turned up once. The CDR3 sequence is CASSQDPGGNQPQHF. Here the CDR3 DNA reads TGCGCCAGCAGCCAAGACCCAGGGGGTAATCAGCCCCAGCATTTT. V and J are TRBV4-1 and TRBJ1-5; 7 nucleotides align to TRBD1. The CDR3 is 15 residues long. Germline assignment: CDR1 MGHRA and CDR2 YSYEKL. Germline trimming cut 0 bases from V and 4 bases from J; bases unmatched to any gene: 3.

The chain is built from TRBV6-5 and TRBJ1-6; D is possibly TRBD1 (5 bases). Germline lookup yields CDR1 MNHEY and CDR2 SVGAGI. V lost 6 bases, J lost 5 bases, and 11 bases lay in between. The CDR3 length is 14 residues. CDR3 residues: CASRRGTDNSPLHF. The CDR3 nucleotides are TGTGCCAGCAGACGCGGGACTGATAATTCACCCCTCCACTTT.

The chain couples TRBV5-1 to TRBJ2-3, with D possibly matching TRBD2 (5 bases). V was pared by 4 bases and J by 0 bases, with 18 bases between. This CDR3 contains 17 residues. Germline V gene lookup returns CDR1 SGHRS and CDR2 YFSETQ. CDR3 DNA: TGCGCCAGCAGCCCTACCATGGGCGGGTCTAGCACAGATACGCAGTATTTT. This translates into CASSPTMGGSSTDTQYF.

This chain links TRBV6-4 with TRBJ2-1, with 10 nucleotides matching TRBD2. The V gene end was trimmed by 6 bases and the J gene end by 3 bases; junction bases not matched to a gene: 5. Germline V gene data show CDR1 as MRHNA and CDR2 as SNTAGT. This CDR3 has 15 amino acids. The CDR3, as DNA: TGTGCCAGCAGCGAAGCGGGGGGGAGCTACAATGAGCAGTTCTTC. This translates into CASSEAGGSYNEQFF.

The V gene is TRBV7-8, the J gene TRBJ1-1; weak D call: TRBD1 (6 bases). CDR3 length: 16 amino acids. Germline V gene lookup returns CDR1 SGHVS and CDR2 FQNEAQ. Trimming pared 0 bases from V and 0 bases from J, leaving 11 bases between. As DNA, the CDR3 is TGTGCCAGCAGCTTAGCGAACAGGGCCTTGAACACTGAAGCTTTCTTT. Residues: CASSLANRALNTEAFF.

V usage is TRBV2 and J usage is TRBJ1-1, with 7 bases identical to TRBD1. The germline V gene has CDR1 SNHLY and CDR2 FYNNEI. V shed 6 bases and J 1 base; nucleotides not matched to a gene: 2. This CDR3 comprises 13 residues. The CDR3 DNA is TGTGCCAGCAGACGACAGGGGAACACTGAAGCTTTCTTT. Translating it yields CASRRQGNTEAFF.

The chain joins TRBV4-1 to TRBJ1-1; 8 bases map to TRBD1. V lost 4 bases, J lost 1 base, and 8 bases stayed unmatched. CDR3 length: 16 residues. CDR1 is MGHRA, CDR2 YSYEKL, per germline. As DNA, the CDR3 is TGCGCCAGCAGCCCCGGACAGGGATCGGGGAACACTGAAGCTTTCTTT. This sequence encodes CASSPGQGSGNTEAFF.

This chain joins TRBV4-1 and TRBJ1-1; TRBD1 aligns across 11 bases. V dropped 1 base and J dropped 4; count of bases not matched to a gene: 2. The CDR3 consists of 15 residues. Germline loops: CDR1 MGHRA, CDR2 YSYEKL. CDR3 coding DNA: TGCGCCAGCAGCCAAGCCGGGACAGGGGGCACTGAAGCTTTCTTT. Translation: CASSQAGTGGTEAFF.

In this sample, this clone turned up once. The chain couples TRBV5-4 to TRBJ2-5; D may be TRBD2 (6 bases). The V end was cut by 6 bases, the J end by 7 bases, with 16 bases between. The CDR3 covers 13 residues. Germline V gene sequence: CDR1 SGHNT, CDR2 YYREEE (reference sequence). The CDR3 nucleotides are TGTGCCAGCACCCCCCCGGGGGTGGCGACCCAGTACTTC. This sequence encodes CASTPPGVATQYF.

This clone occurred once. The rearrangement links TRBV19 to TRBJ2-7; 15 bases are a match to TRBD2. CDR3 size: 15 residues. The junction had 8 bases not matched to a gene; V was cut back by 7 bases and J by 7 bases. Germline V gene sequence: CDR1 LNHDA, CDR2 SQIVND (reference sequence). The CDR3 protein is CASKGTSGGSTEQYF. The DNA of the CDR3 is TGTGCCAGTAAAGGGACTAGCGGGGGGTCTACGGAGCAGTACTTC.

The chain employs TRBV11-2 and TRBJ2-7; TRBD2 matches at 7 bases. The trim removed 1 base at V and 0 bases at J, leaving 6 bases unmatched. CDR1 and CDR2 (germline): SGHAT, FQNNGV. CDR3 length: 16 residues. Written as DNA, the CDR3 is TGTGCCAGCAGCTTAGCCGGCGGGAGTCCCTCCTACGAGCAGTACTTC. It codes for CASSLAGGSPSYEQYF. The entire variable domain, with the rest obtained from reference TRBV11-2 and TRBJ2-7, is as follows: EAGVAQSPRYKIIEKRQSVAFWCNPISGHATLYWYQQILGQGPKLLIQFQNNGVVDDSQLPKDRFSAERLKGVDSTLKIQPAKLEDSAVYLCASSLAGGSPSYEQYFGPGTRLTVT.